The 31 T cell receptor beta chains presented below share a single source sample, sequenced in a study of T cells in narcolepsy. Assay used: immunoSEQ multiplex PCR; TCRdb lists only in-frame clones, some missing. The table records about 30,000 clones, roughly four fifths of them present only once. The specimen was CD45RA- memory CD4+ T cells from PBMCs. The receptor source for this set is a human donor with narcolepsy.

This chain joins TRBV10-1 and TRBJ2-3; tentative D call: TRBD2 (6 bases). CDR3 length: 14 residues. V was pared by 3 bases and J by 4 bases, with 11 bases between. CDR1 is WNHNN and CDR2 is SYGVQD in the germline V gene (reference sequence). The CDR3 spells CASSDSTGADTQYF. The CDR3 coding sequence is TGCGCCAGCAGTGACTCGACGGGAGCAGATACGCAGTATTTT.

The CDR3 DNA sequence: TGTGCCTGGACTAGAGGTGGGGGAGTAAACGAGCAGTACTTC. Translating it yields CAWTRGGGVNEQYF. The chain couples TRBV30 to TRBJ2-7; tentatively, D is TRBD1 or TRBD2 (5 bases each). This CDR3 has 14 residues. V was pared by 4 bases and J by 5 bases, with 18 bases between. CDR1 GTSNPN and CDR2 SVGIG come from the germline V gene (reference sequence).

This clone has just one count. The gene calls are TRBV13 and TRBJ1-1, with no clear D. V was cut by 3 bases and J by 8 bases, with 13 bases left in between. CDR1 and CDR2 from the germline V gene are PRHDT and FYEKMQ (reference sequence). The CDR3 consists of 13 residues. CDR3 DNA sequence: TGTGCCAGCAGCTTGGGTCTCCTCCTCGAAGCTTTCTTT. This translates into CASSLGLLLEAFF.

The V call is TRBV25-1, the J call TRBJ1-1, with 7 bases lining up with TRBD1. Per germline, CDR1 MGHDK and CDR2 SYGVNS. This CDR3 comprises 16 residues. V was pared by 4 bases and J by 0 bases, with 8 bases of the junction left unmatched. The chain's CDR3 is CASSARDRIMNTEAFF. CDR3 nucleotide sequence: TGTGCCAGCAGTGCTCGGGACAGAATTATGAACACTGAAGCTTTCTTT.

The chain is built from TRBV5-1 and TRBJ1-1; D is possibly TRBD1 (5 bases). CDR1 SGHRS and CDR2 YFSETQ come from the germline V gene. This CDR3 region has 14 residues. Trimming cost V 6 bases and J 8 bases, with 20 bases left between them. Written as DNA, the CDR3 is TGCGCCAGCACCTTAACACCGGGACCGACCGAAGCTTTCTTT. Translated: CASTLTPGPTEAFF.

This sequence joins TRBV6-6 and TRBJ2-7; maybe TRBD2 (5 bases). Germline assignment: CDR1 MNHNY and CDR2 SVGAGI (reference sequence). The CDR3 contains 14 residues. V lost 1 base and J 3 bases, leaving 10 bases between the germline ends. The CDR3 loop is CASSYFPRGYEQYF. CDR3 bases: TGTGCCAGCAGTTACTTTCCTCGGGGCTACGAGCAGTACTTC.

The chain recombines TRBV14 with TRBJ2-2; the match to TRBD2 covers 11 bases. Germline V gene data show CDR1 as SGHDN and CDR2 as FVKESK. The CDR3 covers 16 residues. V dropped 2 bases and J dropped 4; count of bases not matched to a gene: 3. The CDR3: CASSQTSGRGTGELFF. For the CDR3, the DNA is TGTGCCAGCAGCCAAACTAGCGGGAGAGGCACCGGGGAGCTGTTTTTT. Combining the CDR3 with reference TRBV14 and TRBJ2-2 gives the whole variable domain EAGVTQFPSHSVIEKGQTVTLRCDPISGHDNLYWYRRVMGKEIKFLLHFVKESKQDESGMPNNRFLAERTGGTYSTLKVQPAELEDSGVYFCASSQTSGRGTGELFFGEGSRLTVL.

The V call is TRBV18, the J call TRBJ1-4; 9 bases are shared with TRBD1. The CDR3 has 15 residues. V was clipped by 3 bases and J by 7 bases; unmatched bases: 6. The V gene's germline CDR1 is KGHSH and CDR2 LQKENI. CDR3 nucleotides: TGTGCCAGCTCACCTCCGGGACAGGGCTTTGAAAAACTGTTTTTT. This encodes CASSPPGQGFEKLFF.

This rearrangement joins TRBV28 to TRBJ1-2; possibly TRBD1 for D (5 bases). The CDR3 has 13 residues. Looked up from germline, CDR1 is MDHEN and CDR2 is SYDVKM. The V end was cut by 6 bases, the J end by 7 bases, with 15 bases between. CDR3 loop: CASSGVGEAGYTF. In nucleotides, the CDR3 is TGTGCCAGCAGCGGTGTAGGGGAGGCTGGCTACACCTTC.

The chain recombines TRBV28 with TRBJ2-2; no reliable D call. This CDR3 is 15 amino acids long. Germline loops: CDR1 MDHEN, CDR2 SYDVKM. Trimming pared 1 base from V and 2 bases from J, leaving 8 bases between. The CDR3 protein is CASSLLGLNTGELFF. CDR3 in DNA: TGTGCCAGCAGTTTATTAGGGCTAAACACCGGGGAGCTGTTTTTT.

This clone was counted a single time. The chain recombines TRBV6-1 with TRBJ1-5; D gene unclear. The CDR3 totals 14 residues. The germline CDR1 and CDR2 sequences are MNHNS and SASEGT. Trimming took 8 bases from V and 3 from J, leaving 14 bases between them. CDR3 nucleotides: TGTGCCAGCGGACTCCGGATACCCAATCAGCCCCAGCATTTT. Protein sequence: CASGLRIPNQPQHF.

The V call is TRBV5-1, the J call TRBJ2-5; TRBD2 is a possible D gene (6 bases). The CDR3 contains 16 residues. CDR1 and CDR2 (germline): SGHRS, YFSETQ. V was shortened by 3 bases and J by 4 bases, with 19 bases between the two germline ends. The CDR3 here is CASSSSLGQGGETQYF. The CDR3 DNA reads as TGCGCCAGCAGCTCCTCCCTCGGGCAGGGAGGAGAGACCCAGTACTTC. Full variable domain (outside the CDR3, taken from reference TRBV5-1 and TRBJ2-5): KAGVTQTPRYLIKTRGQQVTLSCSPISGHRSVSWYQQTPGQGLQFLFEYFSETQRNKGNFPGRFSGRQFSNSRSEMNVSTLELGDSALYLCASSSSLGQGGETQYFGPGTRLLVL.

V usage is TRBV25-1 and J usage is TRBJ2-2, with TRBD1 matching over 11 bases. Germline values: CDR1 MGHDK, CDR2 SYGVNS. The CDR3 consists of 16 residues. The V gene end was trimmed by 9 bases and the J gene end by 3 bases; junction bases not matched to a gene: 9. The CDR3 loop is CASTSRDRGYTGELFF. The CDR3 coding sequence is TGTGCCAGTACAAGTCGGGACAGGGGGTACACCGGGGAGCTGTTTTTT.

This clone was detected only a few times. This chain joins TRBV2 and TRBJ2-2; 10 nucleotides align to TRBD2. CDR3 length: 15 amino acids. CDR1 is SNHLY and CDR2 is FYNNEI in the germline V gene. V lost 7 bases to trimming and J lost 4 bases; unmatched junction nucleotides: 6. CDR3 nucleotide sequence: TGTGCCAGCAATCCCGGGACTAGCGTCACCGGGGAGCTGTTTTTT. This translates into CASNPGTSVTGELFF.

The chain has TRBV28 and TRBJ1-4; tentatively, D is TRBD1 (6 bases). The germline CDR1 and CDR2 sequences are MDHEN and SYDVKM. The V gene lost 6 bases and the J gene lost 5 bases, with 16 bases spanning the gap. The CDR3 has 15 amino acids. The DNA for the CDR3 is TGTGCCAGCAGGTCCGGGTGGGGGCGAAATGAAAAACTGTTTTTT. As protein: CASRSGWGRNEKLFF.

The chain is built from TRBV7-2 and TRBJ2-7; D not certain. Germline-derived CDR1 and CDR2 are SGHTA and FQGNSA. Deletions cut 1 base from V and 3 bases from J, with 13 bases between. The CDR3 totals 15 residues. CDR3: CASSLGLLSYYEQYF. The CDR3 bases are TGTGCCAGCAGCTTAGGACTCTTATCCTACTACGAGCAGTACTTC.

This chain joins TRBV29-1 and TRBJ2-3; D perhaps matches TRBD1 (6 bases). The V gene lost 7 bases and the J gene lost 5 bases, with 16 bases spanning the gap. The CDR3 length is 13 residues. CDR1 and CDR2 from the germline V gene are SQVTM and ANQGSEA. CDR3 in amino acids: CSARDTRRDTQYF. The CDR3 DNA follows: TGCAGCGCCAGGGACACGAGGAGAGATACGCAGTATTTT.

This clone turned up a few times. The chain has TRBV18 and TRBJ2-5, with D perhaps TRBD2 (5 bases). Per germline, CDR1 KGHSH and CDR2 LQKENI. This CDR3 comprises 16 residues. Trimming pared 3 bases from V and 7 bases from J, leaving 21 bases between. CDR3 sequence (DNA): TGTGCCAGCTCACCTCTACCCCATTTCCCAGGAGGGACCCAGTACTTC. Its protein product is CASSPLPHFPGGTQYF.

The chain recombines TRBV21-1 with TRBJ2-7; the tabulated D call, TRBD1, remains unverified against the DNA. TRBV21-1 is designated a pseudogene. The CDR3 sequence is 15 residues long. The CDR3 sequence: CASSRRDRVSYEQYF. In DNA form, the CDR3 reads TGTGCCAGCAGTCGCCGGGACAGGGTTAGTTACGAGCAGTACTTC.

The gene calls are TRBV5-1 and TRBJ1-3; D is uncertain. The CDR3 runs 15 residues. Germline CDR1 is SGHRS and CDR2 is YFSETQ. V was shortened by 0 bases and J by 0 bases, with 7 bases between the two germline ends. The CDR3 DNA reads as TGCGCCAGCAGCTTGGGACTGGGCTCTGGAAACACCATATATTTT. Its protein is CASSLGLGSGNTIYF.

The chain employs TRBV30 and TRBJ1-1; D might be TRBD1 (5 bases). V was clipped by 2 bases and J by 5 bases, with 12 bases between them. Germline loops: CDR1 GTSNPN, CDR2 SVGIG (reference sequence). This CDR3 comprises 13 residues. CDR3 sequence reads: CAWSLLGVTEAFF. CDR3 bases: TGTGCCTGGAGTCTCTTAGGGGTAACTGAAGCTTTCTTT.

The chain recombines TRBV9 with TRBJ2-7; 7 bases map to TRBD1. Trimming took 3 bases from V and 3 from J; bases not matched to a gene: 9. From germline, CDR1 is SGDLS and CDR2 YYNGEE. This CDR3 has 15 residues. The CDR3 coding sequence is TGTGCCAGCAGCGGTGACGGGACAGATTACTACGAGCAGTACTTC. It encodes CASSGDGTDYYEQYF.

This clone is a singleton in its sample. V gene TRBV6-1 combines with J gene TRBJ2-3, with unresolved D. V lost 0 bases and J lost 3, with 4 bases in between. The germline V gene has CDR1 MNHNS and CDR2 SASEGT. CDR3 size: 13 residues. CDR3 in amino acids: CASSEAFTDTQYF. The CDR3 region has the DNA TGTGCCAGCAGTGAAGCGTTTACAGATACGCAGTATTTT.

CDR3 loop: CASSLAAVLADTQYF. The CDR3 DNA follows: TGCGCCAGCAGCTTGGCAGCGGTATTGGCAGATACGCAGTATTTT. The genes are TRBV5-1 and TRBJ2-3; D possibly corresponds to TRBD2 (5 bases). The germline V gene has CDR1 SGHRS and CDR2 YFSETQ. The CDR3 extends over 15 amino acids. V was cut by 0 bases and J by 4 bases, with 12 bases left in between.

V is TRBV7-9 and J is TRBJ2-3; D possibly corresponds to TRBD2 (5 bases). V lost 5 bases and J 0 bases, leaving 9 bases between the germline ends. There are 14 residues in the CDR3. CDR1 and CDR2 (germline): SEHNR, FQNEAQ (reference sequence). CDR3: CASSLSDSTDTQYF. In DNA, the CDR3 is TGTGCCAGCAGCCTTAGCGATAGCACAGATACGCAGTATTTT.

This chain connects TRBV28 to TRBJ2-5; tentatively, D is TRBD2 (5 bases). There are 11 residues in the CDR3. Germline loops: CDR1 MDHEN, CDR2 SYDVKM. Deletions cut 9 bases from V and 3 bases from J, with 8 bases between. The CDR3 region has the DNA TGTGCCAGTACTAGTGAAGAGACCCAGTACTTC. It translates to CASTSEETQYF.

The chain employs TRBV2 and TRBJ1-5; 7 positions match TRBD1. The V gene end was trimmed by 9 bases and the J gene end by 4 bases; junction bases not matched to a gene: 6. Per the germline V gene, CDR1 is SNHLY and CDR2 is FYNNEI. There are 13 residues in the CDR3. The CDR3 nucleotides are TGTGCCAGTCACCCGGACAGGAATCAGCCCCAGCATTTT. Its translation: CASHPDRNQPQHF.

This clone was seen more than once but under ten times. The chain employs TRBV7-8 and TRBJ2-1; D gene ambiguous. Germline V gives CDR1 SGHVS, CDR2 FQNEAQ. CDR3 length: 16 residues. With 2 bases removed from V and 8 bases from J, the gap between germline ends came to 19 bases. In DNA form, the CDR3 reads TGTGCCAGCAGCTTACTCCCGGGTTCGGGTATCGATGAGCAGTTCTTC. This translates into CASSLLPGSGIDEQFF. The full variable domain, completed using reference TRBV7-8 and TRBJ2-1, is GAGVSQSPRYKVAKRGQDVALRCDPISGHVSLFWYQQALGQGPEFLTYFQNEAQLDKSGLPSDRFFAERPEGSVSTLKIQRTQQEDSAVYLCASSLLPGSGIDEQFFGPGTRLTVL.

The rearrangement uses TRBV5-4 and TRBJ2-3; tentative D call: TRBD1 (6 bases). Germline loops: CDR1 SGHNT, CDR2 YYREEE (reference sequence). V lost 3 bases and J lost 9, with 17 bases in between. This CDR3 is 14 amino acids long. In DNA form, the CDR3 reads TGTGCCAGCAGCTCTACAGGGTTTGATGTAACGCAGTATTTT. This codes for CASSSTGFDVTQYF. Using reference TRBV5-4 and TRBJ2-3 for the parts outside the CDR3, the full variable domain is ETGVTQSPTHLIKTRGQQVTLRCSSQSGHNTVSWYQQALGQGPQFIFQYYREEENGRGNFPPRFSGLQFPNYSSELNVNALELDDSALYLCASSSTGFDVTQYFGPGTRLTVL.

The rearrangement joins TRBV27 to TRBJ2-1, with 10 bases matching TRBD2. Per the germline V gene, CDR1 is MNHEY and CDR2 is SMNVEV (reference sequence). This CDR3 is built from 21 residues. V trimming: 3 bases; J trimming: 10 bases; junction bases outside the gene matches: 27. This chain's CDR3 is CASSFASGGRYYSEPNREQFF. The CDR3 DNA sequence: TGTGCCAGCAGTTTCGCTAGCGGGGGACGGTACTACTCCGAACCCAACCGGGAGCAGTTCTTC.

The chain combines TRBV19 with TRBJ2-1; 7 bases are a match to TRBD1. J lost 12 bases, V lost 1 base, and 3 bases had no gene match. Germline lookup yields CDR1 LNHDA and CDR2 SQIVND (reference sequence). The CDR3 length is 12 residues. The CDR3 nucleotides read TGTGCCAGTAGTATAGGAAACAGGGGGCAGTTCTTC. As protein: CASSIGNRGQFF.